The 5 T cell receptor beta chains reported below all come from one sample, sequenced in a study of blood T cell repertoires in COVID-19 (dated by TCRdb to 2018 to 2020). The library was obtained by the immunoSEQ multiplex PCR assay. In TCRdb, the immuneACCESS table is reduced to in-frame sequences with V and J assigned. These tables do not hold every clone; where another copy was compared, an unresolved V gene accounts for under half, and the others remain unexplained. A total of under 75,000 clones appear in this sample, around 93% of them only once. Approximately 4.2% of the sample is in the top ten clones. Sequenced: peripheral blood. These receptors were obtained from a man aged 50 to 59 with active COVID-19.

The genes are TRBV7-9 and TRBJ2-5; the D gene is possibly TRBD1 (5 bases). Deletions cut 7 bases from V and 9 bases from J, with 18 bases between. Germline values: CDR1 SEHNR, CDR2 FQNEAQ (reference sequence). This CDR3 is built from 13 residues. The chain's CDR3 is CASTKISAGPQYF. The DNA for the CDR3 is TGTGCCAGCACAAAAATAAGCGCAGGGCCCCAGTACTTC.

This chain links TRBV10-3 with TRBJ2-7; 8 bases fit TRBD1. The CDR3 is made up of 14 amino acids. The germline gives CDR1 ENHRY, CDR2 SYGVKD. V trimming: 6 bases; J trimming: 4 bases; junction bases outside the gene matches: 8. The chain's CDR3 is CAISSGGDGYEQYF. CDR3 in DNA: TGTGCCATCAGCTCAGGGGGCGATGGGTACGAGCAGTACTTC.

The chain joins TRBV4-3 to TRBJ2-3; 11 bases are a match to TRBD2. Germline CDR1 LGHNA, CDR2 YSLEER. This CDR3 is built from 18 residues. The ends lost 2 bases at V and 0 bases at J; junction bases unmatched: 7. CDR3 amino acids: CASSQNPGLADSTDTQYF. CDR3 DNA sequence: TGCGCCAGCAGCCAAAATCCGGGACTAGCGGACAGCACAGATACGCAGTATTTT.

The rearrangement joins TRBV9 to TRBJ2-1; TRBD2 agrees at 10 bases. Losses at the gene ends were 4 bases for V and 0 bases for J; bases not matched to a gene: 4. The CDR3 sequence is 16 residues long. The germline V gene has CDR1 SGDLS and CDR2 YYNGEE. The CDR3 DNA follows: TGTGCCAGCAGCACGTCTAGCGGGAGCTCCTACAATGAGCAGTTCTTC. The encoded protein is CASSTSSGSSYNEQFF. The full variable domain, completed using reference TRBV9 and TRBJ2-1, is DSGVTQTPKHLITATGQRVTLRCSPRSGDLSVYWYQQSLDQGLQFLIQYYNGEERAKGNILERFSAQQFPDLHSELNLSSLELGDSALYFCASSTSSGSSYNEQFFGPGTRLTVL.

V and J are TRBV9 and TRBJ2-7, with 7 bases identical to TRBD1. Trimming at V came to 2 bases and at J to 3 bases, leaving 8 bases not matched to a gene. The CDR3 covers 15 residues. Germline V gives CDR1 SGDLS, CDR2 YYNGEE. For the CDR3, the DNA is TGTGCCAGCAGCGTGGGATCGGGACAGAACTACGAGCAGTACTTC. As protein: CASSVGSGQNYEQYF. Combining the CDR3 with reference TRBV9 and TRBJ2-7 gives the whole variable domain DSGVTQTPKHLITATGQRVTLRCSPRSGDLSVYWYQQSLDQGLQFLIQYYNGEERAKGNILERFSAQQFPDLHSELNLSSLELGDSALYFCASSVGSGQNYEQYFGPGTRLTVT.